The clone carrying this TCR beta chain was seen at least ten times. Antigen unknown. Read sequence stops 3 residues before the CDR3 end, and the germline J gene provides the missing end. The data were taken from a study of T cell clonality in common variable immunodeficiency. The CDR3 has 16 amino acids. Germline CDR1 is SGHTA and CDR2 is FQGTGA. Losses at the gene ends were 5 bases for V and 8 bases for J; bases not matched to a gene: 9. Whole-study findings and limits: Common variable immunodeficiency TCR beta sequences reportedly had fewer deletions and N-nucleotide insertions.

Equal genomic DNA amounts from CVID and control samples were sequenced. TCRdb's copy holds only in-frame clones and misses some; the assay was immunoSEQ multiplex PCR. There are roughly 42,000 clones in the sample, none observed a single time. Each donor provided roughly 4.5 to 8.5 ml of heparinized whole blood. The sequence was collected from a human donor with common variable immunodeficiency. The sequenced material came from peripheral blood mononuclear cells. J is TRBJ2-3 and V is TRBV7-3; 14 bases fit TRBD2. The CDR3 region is CASSRAGGTSGSTQYF. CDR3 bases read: TGTGCCAGCAGCCGCGCGGGGGGGACTAGCGGGAGTACG.